This TCR beta chain appears in the sequencing data of a study of CXCR3-negative and CXCR3-positive naive CD8 T cells. Study as a whole: Cumulative TRB read yield was around 150 million, averaging about 1.5 +/- 0.3 million per library. Findings and limits, study-wide: TRB CDR3s of CXCR3-positive naive cells were more hydrophobic than those of CXCR3-negative naive cells. TRBV-TRBJ usage matched between naive CXCR3-negative and CXCR3-positive cells but not between memory cells. The study found comparably high diversity in both naive subsets and much lower diversity in memory CD8+ cells.

Germline-derived CDR1 and CDR2 are DFQATT and SNEGSKA (reference sequence). There are 13 residues in the CDR3. Libraries of TRB cDNA were made by 5' RACE and carried UMIs. TCRdb reanalyzed the 5' RACE reads, giving one entry per CDR3 protein sequence and no DNA. The sample totals tens of thousands of distinct CDR3 sequences. In the case of this clonotype: Its antigen is currently unknown.

Definition of naive CD8+ T cells rested on a CD45RO-CCR7+CD27+CD95- profile. Sequencing was carried out using naive CXCR3+ CD8+ T cells from blood. The subset here: CD45RO-CCR7+CD27+CD95- naive CD8+ T cells expressing CXCR3 (TNR3+). The gene calls are TRBV20-1 and TRBJ2-7; TCRdb calls TRBD1, which cannot be checked without DNA. The sequence was collected from a human donor in good health. Some clones in this sample may be carry-over from other donors' samples. The CDR3 spells CSAPDTGFYEQYF.